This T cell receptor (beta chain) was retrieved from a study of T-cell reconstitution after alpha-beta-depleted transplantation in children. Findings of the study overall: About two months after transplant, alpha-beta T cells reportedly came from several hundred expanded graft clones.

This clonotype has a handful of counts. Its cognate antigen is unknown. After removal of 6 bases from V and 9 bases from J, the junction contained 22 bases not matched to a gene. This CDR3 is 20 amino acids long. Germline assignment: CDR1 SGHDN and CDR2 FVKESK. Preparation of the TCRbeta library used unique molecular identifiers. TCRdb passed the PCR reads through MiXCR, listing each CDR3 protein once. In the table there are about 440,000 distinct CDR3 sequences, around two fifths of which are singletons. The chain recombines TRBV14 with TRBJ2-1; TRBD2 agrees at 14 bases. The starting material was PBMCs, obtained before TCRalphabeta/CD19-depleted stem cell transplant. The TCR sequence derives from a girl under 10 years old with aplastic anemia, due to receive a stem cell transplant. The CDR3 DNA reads TGTGCCAGCAGTCAACGCACGGGGACTAGCGGGAGCCCGATGAACCCTGAGCAGTTCTTC. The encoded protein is CASSQRTGTSGSPMNPEQFF.